The clone carrying this T cell receptor (beta chain) was picked up a small number of times. Profiling relied on immunoSEQ multiplex PCR, and the TCRdb table lists in-frame clones only, not all of them. The sample gives fewer than 250,000 clones, roughly nine tenths of which show up once; less than 0.75% is in the top ten. The data are from a study of blood T cell repertoires in COVID-19. Study at large: The cDNA or gDNA used as material had been derived from T cells, B-cell-depleted T cells, or PBMCs.

This TCR was recovered from a man aged 35 to 55 with acute or convalescent COVID-19. The specimen sequenced was peripheral blood.

The CDR3, as DNA: TGCAGCGTTGTACAGGGGGCGGCTGGAAACACCATATATTTT. Translated, it gives CSVVQGAAGNTIYF. The rearrangement links TRBV29-1 to TRBJ1-3; TRBD1 matches 9 bases. The CDR3 contains 14 residues. V lost 4 bases to trimming and J lost 2 bases; unmatched junction nucleotides: 3. Germline V gene lookup returns CDR1 SQVTM and CDR2 ANQGSEA.